This T cell receptor (beta chain) was obtained from a study of CD8 T cells in ankylosing spondylitis. Germline V gene data show CDR1 as SNHLY and CDR2 as FYNNEI. This CDR3 region has 17 residues. After removal of 2 bases from V and 2 bases from J, the junction contained 8 bases not matched to a gene. This clonotype was counted many times. TCRdb used MiXCR to reprocess the 5' RACE reads, holding one entry per CDR3 protein. Here the sample spans approximately 150,000 distinct CDR3 sequences, approximately 32% being singletons. This TCR was recovered from a male donor with ankylosing spondylitis. This chain connects TRBV2 to TRBJ2-2, with 7 nucleotides matching TRBD1. What was sequenced was synovial fluid, either unsorted or a sorted T cell fraction (not recorded which). CDR3 bases: TGTGCCAGCAGTGAAAGGAGAAGGGACAGAAACACCGGGGAGCTGTTTTTT. Protein sequence: CASSERRRDRNTGELFF.